Listed here are 29 T cell receptor beta chains from one sample, sequenced in a study of blood T cell repertoires in COVID-19. Here immunoSEQ multiplex PCR was the method, and the copy in TCRdb shows in-frame clones only, minus some. The sample consists of approximately 300,000 clones, about 89% of them appearing once. The material sequenced was PBMCs or T cells enriched from blood (not recorded which). The receptors shown here come from a man aged 60 to 75 who had recovered from COVID-19.

The chain uses TRBV30 and TRBJ1-3; tentatively, D is TRBD1 (5 bases). Germline values: CDR1 GTSNPN, CDR2 SVGIG (reference sequence). This CDR3 spans 14 amino acids. V was clipped by 3 bases and J by 0 bases, with 9 bases between them. CDR3: CAWRDTGSGNTIYF. The CDR3, as DNA: TGTGCCTGGAGGGACACCGGCTCTGGAAACACCATATATTTT.

On this clone: This CDR3 is also generated by other DNA sequences in the sample. The V and J genes are TRBV7-2 and TRBJ2-1; TRBD2 matches 9 bases. V gave up 5 bases and J gave up 1 base; unmatched junction bases: 3. The germline V gene has CDR1 SGHTA and CDR2 FQGNSA. The CDR3 is 15 amino acids. The CDR3 DNA is TGTGCCAGCAGCATTAGCGGGAGTTCCTACAATGAGCAGTTCTTC. Its protein product is CASSISGSSYNEQFF.

The V and J genes are TRBV6-1 and TRBJ1-1; 10 bases align to TRBD1. This CDR3 region has 15 residues. With V trimmed by 3 bases and J by 3 bases, 4 bases remained unmatched. Germline CDR1 MNHNS, CDR2 SASEGT. Here the CDR3 reads CASSEPGTGDTEAFF. CDR3 in DNA: TGTGCCAGCAGTGAGCCTGGGACAGGGGACACTGAAGCTTTCTTT.

The V gene is TRBV3-1 (or the pseudogene TRBV3-2), the J gene TRBJ1-2; D gene unclear. Germline V gene sequence: CDR1 LGHDT, CDR2 YNNKEL (reference sequence). This CDR3 is built from 15 residues. The V end lost 1 base, the J end lost 1 base, and 10 bases lay between the germline ends. In DNA, the CDR3 is TGTGCCAGCAGCCAAGGGTTACCAGGTAACTATGGCTACACCTTC. Protein product: CASSQGLPGNYGYTF.

CDR3 DNA sequence: TGTGCCTGGGGGGTTCAGGGACTCAATCAGCCCCAGCATTTT. The encoded protein is CAWGVQGLNQPQHF. The chain joins TRBV30 to TRBJ1-5; a weak D match, TRBD1 (5 bases). Per germline, CDR1 GTSNPN and CDR2 SVGIG (reference sequence). V shed 5 bases and J shed 3 bases, with 14 bases lying between them. CDR3 length: 14 amino acids.

The gene calls are TRBV14 and TRBJ2-7; 14 bases line up with TRBD2. Unmatched junction bases numbered 11, after V lost 4 bases and J lost 3 bases. This CDR3 is built from 18 residues. CDR1 SGHDN and CDR2 FVKESK come from the germline V gene. The CDR3 is CASSPGLAGVNLIYEQYF. The CDR3 DNA is TGTGCCAGCAGCCCGGGACTAGCGGGAGTCAATCTTATCTACGAGCAGTACTTC.

This clone was detected once. In DNA, the CDR3 is TGTGCCAGCAGCTCCCGGACAGGGGAAGGAAGGAGCTACACCTTC. Protein product: CASSSRTGEGRSYTF. The V gene is TRBV7-2, the J gene TRBJ1-2, with TRBD1 matching 9 bases. Germline CDR1 SGHTA, CDR2 FQGNSA. V lost 4 bases, J lost 9 bases, and 12 bases stayed unmatched. The CDR3 runs 15 residues.

This chain links TRBV6-5 with TRBJ2-2; possibly TRBD1 for D (5 bases). Germline values: CDR1 MNHEY, CDR2 SVGAGI. CDR3 size: 16 residues. The V gene lost 0 bases and the J gene lost 1 base, with 9 bases spanning the gap. The CDR3 DNA sequence: TGTGCCAGCAGTTACTCACAGGAGAGGAACACCGGGGAGCTGTTTTTT. This gives the protein CASSYSQERNTGELFF.

The CDR3 region is CAISRQDPMNTEAFF. The CDR3 nucleotides are TGTGCCATCAGTAGACAGGACCCCATGAACACTGAAGCTTTCTTT. The chain has TRBV10-3 and TRBJ1-1; a possible D gene is TRBD1 (6 bases). Trimming pared 5 bases from V and 0 bases from J, leaving 13 bases between. Germline loops: CDR1 ENHRY, CDR2 SYGVKD. This CDR3 region has 15 residues.

The chain combines TRBV7-2 with TRBJ2-1; maybe TRBD1 (8 bases). The CDR3 is 16 amino acids. V was clipped by 2 bases and J by 8 bases, with 19 bases between them. Germline V lookup: CDR1 SGHTA, CDR2 FQGNSA. CDR3 nucleotides: TGTGCCAGCAGCTTATACACAGGGGGGGGAATACATGAGCAGTTCTTC. Encoded protein: CASSLYTGGGIHEQFF.

The chain employs TRBV5-8 and TRBJ1-2, with a tentative D call TRBD1 (6 bases). The germline V and J ends were trimmed by 2 bases and 1 base, with 15 bases remaining between them. This CDR3 region has 16 residues. Germline CDR1 is SGHTS and CDR2 is YDEGEE. CDR3 bases: TGTGCCAGCAGCTTCAACAGGGAAGGTAGTAACTATGGCTACACCTTC. It is translated as CASSFNREGSNYGYTF.

This clone appeared once. V is TRBV7-2 and J is TRBJ2-1, with 13 bases identical to TRBD2. The CDR3 covers 16 residues. After removal of 6 bases from V and 8 bases from J, the junction contained 10 bases not matched to a gene. Per the germline V gene, CDR1 is SGHTA and CDR2 is FQGNSA. For the CDR3, the DNA is TGTGCCAGCAGGTCAACCGGGACTAGCGGGATCGATGAGCAGTTCTTC. Its translation: CASRSTGTSGIDEQFF.

The J gene is TRBJ2-7, the V gene TRBV19; D is perhaps TRBD1 (6 bases). V was clipped by 4 bases and J by 3 bases, with 13 bases between them. Germline V gene lookup returns CDR1 LNHDA and CDR2 SQIVND (reference sequence). The CDR3 loop spans 14 amino acids. The CDR3 spells CASSNRDTVYEQYF. The CDR3 DNA reads TGTGCCAGTAGTAACCGGGACACCGTCTACGAGCAGTACTTC.

The chain combines TRBV4-1 with TRBJ2-3, with 10 bases matching TRBD2. V trimming: 1 base; J trimming: 2 bases; junction bases outside the gene matches: 9. The CDR3 totals 18 residues. Germline CDR1 is MGHRA and CDR2 is YSYEKL. The CDR3 coding sequence is TGCGCCAGCAGCCAAGGGTACTGGACTAGCGGTCTCACAGATACGCAGTATTTT. Encoded protein: CASSQGYWTSGLTDTQYF.

The V call is TRBV18, the J call TRBJ1-5, with 7 bases matching TRBD1. J gave up 0 bases and V 2 bases, and 4 bases lay outside the gene matches. The CDR3 spans 16 residues. Germline values: CDR1 KGHSH, CDR2 LQKENI. CDR3 sequence (DNA): TGTGCCAGCTCACCAAGGACAGGTCTTAGCAATCAGCCCCAGCATTTT. Protein product: CASSPRTGLSNQPQHF.

V gene TRBV7-9 combines with J gene TRBJ2-3; D might be TRBD2 (6 bases). Germline V gene data show CDR1 as SEHNR and CDR2 as FQNEAQ (reference sequence). CDR3 length: 14 residues. V dropped 5 bases and J dropped 14 bases, with 23 bases sitting between them. The CDR3: CASSHPGGVQERYF. The CDR3 nucleotides read TGTGCCAGCAGCCATCCAGGCGGGGTCCAAGAGCGGTATTTT.

This CDR3 is CASSLQQGYEQYF. The DNA for the CDR3 is TGTGCCAGCAGCTTACAACAGGGTTACGAGCAGTACTTC. The chain uses TRBV7-2 and TRBJ2-7, with a weak D call TRBD1 (6 bases). The CDR3 has 13 amino acids. V gave up 2 bases and J gave up 4 bases, with 9 bases separating them. Germline values: CDR1 SGHTA, CDR2 FQGNSA.

The chain joins TRBV2 to TRBJ2-2; D possibly corresponds to TRBD1 (6 bases). V was pared by 7 bases and J by 4 bases, with 13 bases between. This CDR3 has 14 amino acids. The germline V gene has CDR1 SNHLY and CDR2 FYNNEI. The DNA for the CDR3 is TGTGCCAGCATGACCCAGGGGACCACCGGGGAGCTGTTTTTT. It codes for CASMTQGTTGELFF.

The genes are TRBV27 and TRBJ2-7; 10 nucleotides match TRBD2. The CDR3 is 17 residues long. CDR1 is MNHEY, CDR2 SMNVEV, per germline (reference sequence). V lost 5 bases to trimming and J lost 1 base; unmatched junction nucleotides: 11. The CDR3 DNA reads TGTGCCAGCAGTCCCCTAGCGGGGGCCGCGAGATCCTACGAGCAGTACTTC. This codes for CASSPLAGAARSYEQYF.

V and J are TRBV10-3 and TRBJ1-1, with 8 bases lining up with TRBD1. The CDR3 has 14 amino acids. Trimming removed 6 bases from V and 5 bases from J; junction bases left unmatched: 8. Germline CDR1 reads ENHRY; CDR2 reads SYGVKD. The CDR3 spells CAIRTLQGGTEAFF. CDR3 DNA: TGTGCCATCAGGACTTTACAGGGGGGTACTGAAGCTTTCTTT.

The V call is TRBV30, the J call TRBJ2-1, with 8 bases lining up with TRBD2. The CDR3 runs 14 residues. Germline CDR1 is GTSNPN and CDR2 is SVGIG (reference sequence). The V gene end was trimmed by 1 base and the J gene end by 4 bases; junction bases not matched to a gene: 3. CDR3 sequence reads: CAWSALAAYNEQFF. In DNA form, the CDR3 reads TGTGCCTGGAGTGCACTAGCGGCTTACAATGAGCAGTTCTTC. Full variable domain (outside the CDR3, taken from reference TRBV30 and TRBJ2-1): SQTIHQWPATLVQPVGSPLSLECTVEGTSNPNLYWYRQAAGRGLQLLFYSVGIGQISSEVPQNLSASRPQDRQFILSSKKLLLSDSGFYLCAWSALAAYNEQFFGPGTRLTVL.

The rearrangement links TRBV5-4 to TRBJ1-1; D gene ambiguous. Germline loops: CDR1 SGHNT, CDR2 YYREEE (reference sequence). V was clipped by 2 bases and J by 4 bases, with 6 bases between them. This CDR3 is 12 amino acids long. This chain's CDR3 is CASSFEATEAFF. CDR3 nucleotides: TGTGCCAGCAGCTTTGAGGCCACTGAAGCTTTCTTT.

The rearrangement joins TRBV2 to TRBJ2-1; D not certain. This CDR3 has 13 amino acids. CDR1 is SNHLY and CDR2 is FYNNEI in the germline V gene. V lost 2 bases and J 6 bases, leaving 8 bases between the germline ends. CDR3 amino acids: CASSELVPNEQFF. In DNA, the CDR3 is TGTGCCAGCAGTGAACTAGTCCCCAATGAGCAGTTCTTC.

The chain couples TRBV9 to TRBJ1-5; the D gene is possibly TRBD1 (5 bases). V was pared by 0 bases and J by 2 bases, with 15 bases between. The CDR3 sequence is 17 residues long. Germline V gene sequence: CDR1 SGDLS, CDR2 YYNGEE. CDR3 residues: CASSVGAGGGGNQPQHF. The DNA for the CDR3 is TGTGCCAGCAGCGTAGGGGCCGGGGGAGGTGGCAATCAGCCCCAGCATTTT.

The gene calls are TRBV28 and TRBJ2-3, with TRBD2 identical over 9 bases. Germline V gene lookup returns CDR1 MDHEN and CDR2 SYDVKM. The CDR3 is 18 residues long. The V segment lost 1 base and the J segment 3 bases; nucleotides outside the gene matches: 11. The CDR3 nucleotides are TGTGCCAGCAGTTTATTAGCTGCACTAGCGGGTGGTACAGATACGCAGTATTTT. Its translation: CASSLLAALAGGTDTQYF.

The chain uses TRBV15 and TRBJ2-1; 14 nucleotides match TRBD2. This CDR3 region has 18 residues. V lost 5 bases, J lost 0 bases, and 6 bases stayed unmatched. In germline, CDR1 is LNHNV, CDR2 YYDKDF (reference sequence). This CDR3 reads CATSVGLAGGNSYNEQFF. The CDR3 nucleotides read TGTGCCACCAGCGTCGGACTAGCGGGAGGCAACTCCTACAATGAGCAGTTCTTC.

The V gene is TRBV5-1, the J gene TRBJ2-1, with a weak D call TRBD2 (6 bases). Germline CDR1 is SGHRS and CDR2 is YFSETQ. Trimming left V 0 bases short and J 0 bases short, with 7 bases between. This CDR3 is built from 15 residues. The chain's CDR3 is CASSLGEVSYNEQFF. The CDR3 DNA follows: TGCGCCAGCAGCTTGGGGGAGGTCTCCTACAATGAGCAGTTCTTC.

This sequence joins TRBV11-3 and TRBJ1-1; the match to TRBD1 covers 7 bases. This CDR3 region has 15 residues. With V trimmed by 5 bases and J by 0 bases, 6 bases remained unmatched. Looked up from germline, CDR1 is SGHNT and CDR2 is YENEEA. The CDR3 protein is CASSSRDSLNTEAFF. The CDR3 DNA reads as TGTGCCAGCAGCAGCCGGGACAGCTTGAACACTGAAGCTTTCTTT. The variable domain in full, with the rest retrieved from reference TRBV11-3 and TRBJ1-1, is EAGVVQSPRYKIIEKKQPVAFWCNPISGHNTLYWYLQNLGQGPELLIRYENEEAVDDSQLPKDRFSAERLKGVDSTLKIQPAELGDSAVYLCASSSRDSLNTEAFFGQGTRLTVV.

This rearrangement joins TRBV7-9 to TRBJ1-1, with TRBD1 matching over 12 bases. The ends lost 3 bases at V and 5 bases at J; junction bases unmatched: 7. Germline assignment: CDR1 SEHNR and CDR2 FQNEAQ (reference sequence). This CDR3 has 16 amino acids. In DNA form, the CDR3 reads TGTGCCAGCAGCTTTGGGACAGGGGGCGGGTGGACTGAAGCTTTCTTT. Translated, it gives CASSFGTGGGWTEAFF.